The 19 T cell receptor beta chains below were found in one sample sequenced in a study of T cell clusters in autoimmune cytopenias. Each sample's input was 250 to 300 ng genomic DNA, roughly 40,000 genome equivalents. One tube held mixed TRB-A and TRB-B primer pools for touch-down PCR. TCRdb re-called the multiplex PCR reads and gives one entry per CDR3 protein, without DNA. This sample's table has a few thousand distinct CDR3 sequences. The same sample was also studied in work on T cell repertoires in aging, cancer and after chemotherapy.

Sequencing was carried out using peripheral blood. The receptor set was obtained from a human donor in good health.

This clonotype registers medium-sized by frequency. V and J are TRBV19 and TRBJ2-1; TCRdb picks TRBD1, but there is no DNA to check that call. Germline CDR1 is LNHDA and CDR2 is SQIVND (reference sequence). This CDR3 comprises 15 residues. CDR3 amino acids: CASSLDRGVINEQFF.

The V and J genes are TRBV10-3 and TRBJ2-7; TCRdb designates TRBD2, a call that cannot be tested without DNA. Germline loops: CDR1 ENHRY, CDR2 SYGVKD. The CDR3 runs to 14 residues. CDR3: CAISERSGAYEQYF.

The chain is built from TRBV6-5 and TRBJ2-7. The length of the CDR3 is 13 residues. Per the germline V gene, CDR1 is MNHEY and CDR2 is SVGAGI. CDR3 region: CASGKVRGYEQYF.

The rearrangement joins TRBV5-6 to TRBJ2-7; lacking DNA, the TRBD1 call made by TCRdb goes unchecked. The CDR3 has 14 amino acids. Germline loops: CDR1 SGHDT, CDR2 YYEEEE. The CDR3: CASSFYGPPYEQYF.

Here the CDR3 reads CASSLVAADVFNEQFF. This rearrangement joins TRBV5-6 to TRBJ2-1; with no DNA, the TCRdb D assignment of TRBD2 cannot be verified. Germline assignment: CDR1 SGHDT and CDR2 YYEEEE. This CDR3 region has 16 residues.

Frequency places this clonotype as medium-sized (0.01 to 0.1%). V is TRBV19 and J is TRBJ1-2; TCRdb proposes TRBD1, but this gene call is untestable without DNA. Germline V gene data show CDR1 as LNHDA and CDR2 as SQIVND (reference sequence). This CDR3 has 17 amino acids. Here the CDR3 reads CASQTFSTGQTLYGYTF.

The chain combines TRBV6-2 or TRBV6-3 with TRBJ2-3; TCRdb's assignment of TRBD2 cannot be checked, as there is no DNA. CDR3 size: 15 residues. Germline V gene sequence: CDR1 MNHEY, CDR2 SVGEGT. This CDR3 is CASSSPTSGLDTQYF.

The chain is built from TRBV5-6 and TRBJ2-7; TCRdb names TRBD2, which stays unverified in the absence of DNA. The CDR3 extends over 15 amino acids. CDR1 and CDR2 (germline): SGHDT, YYEEEE. The CDR3 sequence: CASSEGLAGTYEQYF.

V is TRBV27 and J is TRBJ2-7; the D call from TCRdb, TRBD2, cannot be confirmed without DNA. Per germline, CDR1 MNHEY and CDR2 SMNVEV (reference sequence). The CDR3 is 19 amino acids. CDR3 sequence reads: CASSRRYSGRDPSVYEQYF.

This clonotype is deemed medium-sized by its frequency. This chain links TRBV19 with TRBJ2-3. The CDR3 has 14 amino acids. From germline, CDR1 is LNHDA and CDR2 SQIVND (reference sequence). This chain's CDR3 is CASSMQRDTDTQYF. Drawing the rest from reference TRBV19 and TRBJ2-3, the complete variable domain is DGGITQSPKYLFRKEGQNVTLSCEQNLNHDAMYWYRQDPGQGLRLIYYSQIVNDFQKGDIAEGYSVSREKKESFPLTVTSAQKNPTAFYLCASSMQRDTDTQYFGPGTRLTVL.

This chain joins TRBV5-6 and TRBJ1-4; TCRdb calls TRBD1, which cannot be checked without DNA. Germline CDR1 SGHDT, CDR2 YYEEEE. This CDR3 is built from 14 residues. The CDR3 protein is CASSGGAGYEKLFF.

This CDR3 reads CASSGLADPYEQYF. The V call is TRBV5-6, the J call TRBJ2-7; TCRdb proposes TRBD2, but this gene call is untestable without DNA. The CDR3 covers 14 residues. Germline V gives CDR1 SGHDT, CDR2 YYEEEE.

CDR3 sequence reads: CASGSPGTVNNSPLHF. J is TRBJ1-6 and V is TRBV27; TCRdb designates TRBD1, a call that cannot be tested without DNA. Looked up from germline, CDR1 is MNHEY and CDR2 is SMNVEV (reference sequence). CDR3 length equals 16 residues.

According to its frequency, this clonotype is medium-sized. The rearrangement joins TRBV19 to TRBJ2-1; TCRdb proposes TRBD2, but this gene call is untestable without DNA. Germline CDR1 LNHDA, CDR2 SQIVND (reference sequence). CDR3 length: 15 residues. The CDR3 sequence is CASSAAGSTYNEQFF.

This clonotype is called large (0.1 to 1%) based on its frequency. The gene calls are TRBV15 and TRBJ2-5. CDR1 and CDR2 (germline): LNHNV, YYDKDF (reference sequence). This CDR3 is built from 14 residues. This CDR3 is CATSRTSSQETQYF.

This clonotype is classed as medium-sized (0.01 to 0.1%) by frequency. This chain connects TRBV13 to TRBJ2-3; lacking DNA, the TRBD2 call made by TCRdb goes unchecked. This CDR3 is built from 18 residues. The germline V gene has CDR1 PRHDT and CDR2 FYEKMQ (reference sequence). Here the CDR3 reads CASSLWLAGGPSGDTQYF. The full variable domain, with the rest looked up from reference TRBV13 and TRBJ2-3, is AAGVIQSPRHLIKEKRETATLKCYPIPRHDTVYWYQQGPGQDPQFLISFYEKMQSDKGSIPDRFSAQQFSDYHSELNMSSLELGDSALYFCASSLWLAGGPSGDTQYFGPGTRLTVL.

The V call is TRBV11-1, the J call TRBJ2-5; lacking DNA, the TRBD2 call made by TCRdb goes unchecked. Germline V gene sequence: CDR1 SGHAT, CDR2 FQDESV (reference sequence). CDR3 length: 15 residues. This chain's CDR3 is CASSPVAGGVETQYF.

The chain is built from TRBV11-1 and TRBJ2-7; the D gene TCRdb calls, TRBD1, cannot be checked with no DNA. Germline values: CDR1 SGHAT, CDR2 FQDESV (reference sequence). CDR3 length equals 16 residues. Here the CDR3 reads CASSLEFGTGGGEQYF.

The V gene is TRBV5-1, the J gene TRBJ2-3; TCRdb calls TRBD1, which cannot be checked without DNA. The CDR3 totals 15 residues. Germline CDR1 and CDR2: SGHRS and YFSETQ. The CDR3 here is CASSLGTGHTDTQYF.